The rows below give T cell receptor beta chains drawn from one sample of a study of blood T cell repertoires in COVID-19. Repertoires were generated with immunoSEQ multiplex PCR, while TCRdb's copy carries only in-frame clones and drops some. The sample has over 200,000 clones, more than 80% seen once. The sequenced sample consisted of peripheral blood. The source of these receptors is a young man with COVID-19, enrolled during active disease. Each CDR3 is given without its conserved first and last residue. Fields, in order: clone size, V gene, J gene, D gene, CDR3 protein. A D gene is named only where the DNA matches it firmly. The size field is filled for only some rows; it gives once, few, many or a size class.

clone size: -
V gene: TRBV3-1/TRBV3-2
J gene: TRBJ2-1
D gene: TRBD2
CDR3 protein: ASSELAGGNEQF

clone size: once
V gene: TRBV19
J gene: TRBJ2-7
D gene: -
CDR3 protein: ASSTAGTPTYEQY

clone size: -
V gene: TRBV4-2
J gene: TRBJ2-2
D gene: -
CDR3 protein: ASSQGSIAAGELF

clone size: -
V gene: TRBV5-1
J gene: TRBJ1-2
D gene: TRBD1
CDR3 protein: ASSLFTGANYGYT

clone size: -
V gene: TRBV15
J gene: TRBJ2-5
D gene: -
CDR3 protein: ATSRPPQGETETQY

clone size: once
V gene: TRBV5-8
J gene: TRBJ1-5
D gene: -
CDR3 protein: ASSLLYGNQPQH

clone size: -
V gene: TRBV7-8
J gene: TRBJ2-5
D gene: TRBD2
CDR3 protein: ASSLARLAGGLGETQY

clone size: -
V gene: TRBV5-1
J gene: TRBJ1-2
D gene: -
CDR3 protein: ASSLPGDIPYGYT

clone size: -
V gene: TRBV29-1
J gene: TRBJ1-1
D gene: TRBD1
CDR3 protein: SVEFHRGRDTEAF

clone size: -
V gene: TRBV19
J gene: TRBJ1-2
D gene: TRBD1
CDR3 protein: ASKSSGQLYGYT

clone size: -
V gene: TRBV18
J gene: TRBJ1-2
D gene: TRBD1
CDR3 protein: ASSPGQQDGYT

clone size: once
V gene: TRBV18
J gene: TRBJ1-1
D gene: -
CDR3 protein: ASSHNGGPNTEAF

clone size: once
V gene: TRBV7-3
J gene: TRBJ1-3
D gene: TRBD1
CDR3 protein: ASSPGQGRGTGNTIY

clone size: once
V gene: TRBV4-2
J gene: TRBJ2-3
D gene: TRBD2
CDR3 protein: ASSQDRGASGGTDTQY

clone size: few
V gene: TRBV7-2
J gene: TRBJ1-4
D gene: TRBD1
CDR3 protein: ASSPRARQGGKLF

clone size: -
V gene: TRBV19
J gene: TRBJ2-7
D gene: TRBD1
CDR3 protein: ASSPNQGEISYEQY

clone size: -
V gene: TRBV7-2
J gene: TRBJ2-2
D gene: -
CDR3 protein: ASSLAENRELF

clone size: once
V gene: TRBV15
J gene: TRBJ2-3
D gene: -
CDR3 protein: ATGTSADTQY

clone size: -
V gene: TRBV15
J gene: TRBJ2-1
D gene: -
CDR3 protein: ATSRGGSAFSYNEQF

clone size: once
V gene: TRBV24-1
J gene: TRBJ2-5
D gene: -
CDR3 protein: ATSDSDRGGQY

clone size: -
V gene: TRBV19
J gene: TRBJ1-2
D gene: -
CDR3 protein: ASSPLTDLGGYT

clone size: -
V gene: TRBV25-1
J gene: TRBJ1-3
D gene: -
CDR3 protein: ASSEWDLRSGNTIY

clone size: -
V gene: TRBV19
J gene: TRBJ1-2
D gene: -
CDR3 protein: ASSTQTERGYT

clone size: once
V gene: TRBV28
J gene: TRBJ2-3
D gene: -
CDR3 protein: ASTLVGVTDTQY

clone size: -
V gene: TRBV7-9
J gene: TRBJ1-2
D gene: -
CDR3 protein: ASSLVVVAAGYT

clone size: -
V gene: TRBV19
J gene: TRBJ2-7
D gene: TRBD2
CDR3 protein: ASSRSGGLYEQY

clone size: -
V gene: TRBV28
J gene: TRBJ2-7
D gene: -
CDR3 protein: ASSLEADSYEQY

clone size: -
V gene: TRBV19
J gene: TRBJ1-2
D gene: -
CDR3 protein: ASGDEGYGYT

clone size: -
V gene: TRBV19
J gene: TRBJ2-1
D gene: TRBD2
CDR3 protein: ASSQLAGGFNEQF

clone size: -
V gene: TRBV14
J gene: TRBJ1-1
D gene: -
CDR3 protein: ASSRQLNTEAF

clone size: -
V gene: TRBV6-6
J gene: TRBJ2-7
D gene: -
CDR3 protein: ASTIDQNEQY

clone size: -
V gene: TRBV6-5
J gene: TRBJ2-7
D gene: TRBD2
CDR3 protein: ASSIAGGSSYEQY